The 8 T cell receptor beta chains below were found in one sample sequenced in a study of blood T cell repertoires in COVID-19. Clones were sequenced by immunoSEQ multiplex PCR, and TCRdb holds only the in-frame ones, with some missing. The repertoire holds around 75,000 clones, with approximately 90% as singletons. Sequenced input: peripheral blood. The receptors derive from a human donor in a cohort sampled during active COVID-19.

V is TRBV7-9 and J is TRBJ2-1; TRBD2 agrees at 8 bases. Germline V lookup: CDR1 SEHNR, CDR2 FQNEAQ (reference sequence). Losses at the gene ends were 5 bases for V and 2 bases for J; bases not matched to a gene: 8. The CDR3 runs to 16 residues. This chain's CDR3 is CASSLWGGRTYNEQFF. The CDR3 DNA follows: TGTGCCAGCAGCCTCTGGGGCGGGAGGACCTACAATGAGCAGTTCTTC.

This clone came up once. The V gene is TRBV7-9, the J gene TRBJ2-5; 14 bases are shared with TRBD2. The length of the CDR3 is 15 residues. Germline V gene sequence: CDR1 SEHNR, CDR2 FQNEAQ (reference sequence). V gave up 5 bases and J gave up 7 bases; unmatched junction bases: 6. DNA of the CDR3: TGTGCCAGCAGCAAGGGACTAGCGGGAGTAGGGACCCAGTACTTC. Its protein is CASSKGLAGVGTQYF.

The chain uses TRBV5-6 and TRBJ2-2; 8 nucleotides match TRBD1. J lost 7 bases, V lost 4 bases, and 12 bases had no gene match. The CDR3 loop spans 16 amino acids. Germline V gene data show CDR1 as SGHDT and CDR2 as YYEEEE. This chain's CDR3 is CASSHGSRGQFGELFF. The CDR3 DNA reads as TGTGCCAGCAGCCACGGTAGCAGGGGGCAATTCGGGGAGCTGTTTTTT.

This sequence joins TRBV6-2 or TRBV6-3 and TRBJ1-4; tentatively, D is TRBD1 (6 bases). The CDR3 loop spans 14 amino acids. Trimming removed 5 bases at V and 1 base at J, with 8 bases between. The germline V gene encodes CDR1 MNHEY and CDR2 SVGEGT. The chain's CDR3 is CASSRGGTNEKLFF. The CDR3 nucleotides are TGTGCCAGCAGTCGAGGGGGAACTAATGAAAAACTGTTTTTT.

CDR3 sequence: CAISVNQGDYGYTF. CDR3 in DNA: TGTGCCATCAGTGTCAACCAGGGGGACTATGGCTACACCTTC. The chain joins TRBV10-3 to TRBJ1-2; 7 nucleotides align to TRBD1. The CDR3 length is 14 residues. J lost 3 bases, V lost 4 bases, and 5 bases had no gene match. The V gene's germline CDR1 is ENHRY and CDR2 SYGVKD.

V and J are TRBV5-1 and TRBJ2-1; TRBD2 agrees at 9 bases. Germline V lookup: CDR1 SGHRS, CDR2 YFSETQ. V shed 2 bases and J 5 bases; nucleotides not matched to a gene: 8. The length of the CDR3 is 16 residues. CDR3 region: CASSFGGASGNNEQFF. In nucleotides, the CDR3 is TGCGCCAGCAGCTTCGGGGGGGCTAGCGGGAACAATGAGCAGTTCTTC.

This clone occurred once. This chain connects TRBV24-1 to TRBJ2-1; D unclear. This CDR3 contains 14 residues. From germline, CDR1 is KGHDR and CDR2 SFDVKD. V dropped 4 bases and J dropped 5 bases, with 11 bases sitting between them. The CDR3 sequence is CATSDSIVHNEQFF. The CDR3 DNA sequence: TGTGCCACCAGTGACTCCATAGTACACAATGAGCAGTTCTTC.

The V gene is TRBV19, the J gene TRBJ2-1; 9 bases align to TRBD2. Germline V CDR1 and CDR2: LNHDA, SQIVND (reference sequence). This CDR3 spans 14 amino acids. The trim removed 7 bases at V and 7 bases at J, leaving 8 bases unmatched. In DNA, the CDR3 is TGTGCCAGTAATGCGGGAGGGAGGTGGAATGAGCAGTTCTTC. Its translation: CASNAGGRWNEQFF.